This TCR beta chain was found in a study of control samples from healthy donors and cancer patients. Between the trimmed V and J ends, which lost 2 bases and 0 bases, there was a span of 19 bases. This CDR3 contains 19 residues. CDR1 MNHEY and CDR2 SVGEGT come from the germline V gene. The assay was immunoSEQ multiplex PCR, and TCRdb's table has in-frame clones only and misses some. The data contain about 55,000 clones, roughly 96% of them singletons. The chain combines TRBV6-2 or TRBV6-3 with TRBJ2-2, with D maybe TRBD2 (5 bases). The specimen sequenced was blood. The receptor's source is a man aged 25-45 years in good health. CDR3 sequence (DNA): TGTGCCAGCAGTTACAACCCCGTTCAGACGGACTCGAACACCGGGGAGCTGTTTTTT. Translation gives CASSYNPVQTDSNTGELFF.